The 7 T cell receptor beta chains reported below all come from one sample, sequenced in a study of metastatic and nonmetastatic thyroid tumors. All patients were untreated before thyroid surgery. TCRdb re-called the PCR reads through MiXCR. The sample lists around 40,000 clones; roughly a sixth were seen once. The sequencing sample was made of blood. These receptors were collected from a male donor with papillary thyroid cancer or a benign thyroid nodule (not recorded which). Some clones in this sample may be carry-over from other donors' samples.

This clone was counted many times. A much larger clone is a single base away; this may be a read error. The rearrangement links TRBV3-1 to TRBJ2-7, with 8 nucleotides matching TRBD1. Germline values: CDR1 LGHDT, CDR2 YNNKEL (reference sequence). Trimming at V came to 1 base and at J to 5 bases, leaving 7 bases not matched to a gene. The CDR3 covers 15 residues. Written as DNA, the CDR3 is TGTGCCAGCAGCCAAGGAACAGGGGGGACCAACGAGCAGTACTTC. Residues: CASSQGTGGTNEQYF.

The chain's CDR3 is CASSAPEHLGTQYF. The CDR3, as DNA: TGTGCCAGCAGCGCGCCGGAACACCTGGGGACCCAGTACTTC. The genes are TRBV12-3 or TRBV12-4 and TRBJ2-5, with D unresolved. Trimming shortened V by 6 bases and J by 7 bases, and 18 bases separated the two germline ends. The CDR3 consists of 14 residues.

This clone was seen many times. The chain links TRBV2 to TRBJ2-2; 9 bases map to TRBD2. With 7 bases clipped from V and 4 bases from J, the junction kept 10 bases outside the gene matches. The CDR3 runs 16 residues. CDR1 SNHLY and CDR2 FYNNEI come from the germline V gene. CDR3 region: CASTLTSGGITGELFF. CDR3 bases: TGTGCCAGCACCCTGACTAGCGGAGGGATCACCGGGGAGCTGTTTTTT.

This clone was found many times. The chain couples TRBV7-2 to TRBJ2-3; 8 nucleotides match TRBD2. This CDR3 contains 13 residues. V shed 4 bases, J shed 4 bases, and the junction held 1 base outside the gene matches. Germline CDR1 and CDR2: SGHTA and FQGNSA. The DNA for the CDR3 is TGTGCCAGCAGCTACGGGGGGGCAGATACGCAGTATTTT. Translation gives CASSYGGADTQYF.

This clone was observed a few times. A much larger clonotype is one base distant, so this may be a read error. Other DNA sequences within the sample encode an identical CDR3. The rearrangement links TRBV7-8 to TRBJ2-5, with 7 bases identical to TRBD1. Losses at the gene ends were 6 bases for V and 3 bases for J; bases not matched to a gene: 4. This CDR3 comprises 13 residues. Germline values: CDR1 SGHVS, CDR2 FQNEAQ. The DNA for the CDR3 is TGTGCCAGCAGAGGACAGGCTGAAGAGACCCAGTACTTC. Translated, it gives CASRGQAEETQYF.

A note on this clone: In the same sample, other DNA sequences code for this CDR3. The chain joins TRBV5-1 to TRBJ2-7; 8 positions match TRBD1. CDR1 is SGHRS, CDR2 YFSETQ, per germline. The CDR3 length is 19 residues. V shed 0 bases, J shed 4 bases, and the junction held 18 bases outside the gene matches. This CDR3 reads CASSLGPEGTGGEAYEQYF. CDR3 DNA sequence: TGCGCCAGCAGCTTGGGCCCGGAGGGGACAGGTGGCGAAGCTTACGAGCAGTACTTC.

This clone was counted at least ten times. This chain links TRBV4-1 with TRBJ1-1, with a weak D call TRBD1 (6 bases). The CDR3 sequence is 16 residues long. Germline lookup yields CDR1 MGHRA and CDR2 YSYEKL. Trimming removed 1 base at V and 6 bases at J, with 18 bases between. CDR3 in DNA: TGCGCCAGCAGCCAAGCTATGGCGGGGGCGCTTCCTGAAGCTTTCTTT. This codes for CASSQAMAGALPEAFF.